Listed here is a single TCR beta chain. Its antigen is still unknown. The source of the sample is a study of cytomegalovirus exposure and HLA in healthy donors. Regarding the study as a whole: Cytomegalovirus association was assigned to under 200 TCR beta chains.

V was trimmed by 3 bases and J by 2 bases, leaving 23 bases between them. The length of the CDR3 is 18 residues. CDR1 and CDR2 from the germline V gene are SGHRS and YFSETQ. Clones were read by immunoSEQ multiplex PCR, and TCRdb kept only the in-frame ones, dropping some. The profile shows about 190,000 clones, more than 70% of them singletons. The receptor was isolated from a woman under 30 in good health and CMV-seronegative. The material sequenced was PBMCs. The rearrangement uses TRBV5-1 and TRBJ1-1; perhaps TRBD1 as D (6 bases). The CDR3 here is CASSYAGVPTTSNTEAFF. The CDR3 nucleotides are TGCGCCAGCAGCTACGCAGGGGTGCCAACCACCTCCAACACTGAAGCTTTCTTT.